This TCR beta chain stems from a study of T cell clonotyping in hematopoietic cell transplantation. The wider study: Recipient samples before transplant were obtained post-cytoreduction. Study conclusions and caveats: At the given depth, recipient repertoires were over 97% de novo clonotypes.

Sequencing was performed with immunoSEQ multiplex PCR; in TCRdb, only in-frame clones are kept and a portion is missing. The data show about 29,000 clones, 60% to 85% seen once. V dropped 4 bases and J dropped 5; count of bases not matched to a gene: 10. The CDR3 contains 15 residues. CDR1 is LNHDA and CDR2 is SQIVND in the germline V gene (reference sequence). Notes on this clone: Its cognate antigen is unknown.

Indicated time point: recipient sample about 28 days before transplant, after cytoreduction. Recipients were bled about 28 days pretransplant and at posttransplant days 30, 100, 180. The sequences come from peripheral blood mononuclear cells, collected before stem cell transplant. This chain connects TRBV19 to TRBJ2-7, with 8 nucleotides matching TRBD1. The TCR sequence derives from a woman aged 30 to 39 with chronic myeloid leukemia. Some clones in this sample may be carry-over from other donors' samples. CDR3 amino acids: CASSTRDRSWNEQYV. The CDR3 nucleotides read TGTGCCAGTAGTACCCGGGACAGGTCCTGGAACGAGCAGTACGTC.